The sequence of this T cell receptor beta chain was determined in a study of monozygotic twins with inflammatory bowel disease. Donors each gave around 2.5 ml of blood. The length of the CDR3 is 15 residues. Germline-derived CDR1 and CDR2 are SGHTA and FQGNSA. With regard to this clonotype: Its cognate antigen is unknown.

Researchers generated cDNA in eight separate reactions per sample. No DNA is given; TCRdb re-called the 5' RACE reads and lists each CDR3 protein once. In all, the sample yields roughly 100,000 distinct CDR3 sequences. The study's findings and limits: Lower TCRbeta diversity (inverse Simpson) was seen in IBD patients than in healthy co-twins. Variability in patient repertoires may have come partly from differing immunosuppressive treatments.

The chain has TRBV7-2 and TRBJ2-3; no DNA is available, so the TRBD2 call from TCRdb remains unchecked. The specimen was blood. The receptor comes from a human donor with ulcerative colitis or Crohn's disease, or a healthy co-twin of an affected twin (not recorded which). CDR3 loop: CASSRDYRGTDTQYF.